The T cell receptor (beta chain) described here comes from a study of Graves' ophthalmopathy and Graves' hyperthyroidism. The wider study: Peripheral blood was collected at initial diagnosis, before any treatment.

This clonotype was seen ten or more times. Its antigen is unidentified. Study results and limitations: The study's model predicted ophthalmopathy progression at approximately 71% sensitivity and around 75% specificity. For separating ophthalmopathy from stable hyperthyroidism, a 13-signature model gave under 90% sensitivity and approximately 76% specificity.

The authors amplified TCR beta CDR3 regions, and they did so from RNA transcripts for repertoire sequencing. Second-round multiplex PCR came after a first-round RT-PCR that employed HTBI primers. MiXCR, applied by TCRdb to the multiplex PCR reads, yields one record per CDR3 protein. The table includes roughly 230,000 distinct CDR3 sequences, under 25% detected once. V gave up 7 bases and J gave up 1 base, with 14 bases separating them. The CDR3 sequence is 14 residues long. The germline CDR1 and CDR2 sequences are SQVTM and ANQGSEA. The chain links TRBV29-1 to TRBJ1-5; D is unclear. This receptor was taken from a woman aged 50 to 60 with Graves' ophthalmopathy. The sequenced material came from peripheral blood. Written as DNA, the CDR3 is TGCAGCGCTATGGACGGTACGAGCAATCAGCCCCAGCATTTT. It specifies CSAMDGTSNQPQHF.